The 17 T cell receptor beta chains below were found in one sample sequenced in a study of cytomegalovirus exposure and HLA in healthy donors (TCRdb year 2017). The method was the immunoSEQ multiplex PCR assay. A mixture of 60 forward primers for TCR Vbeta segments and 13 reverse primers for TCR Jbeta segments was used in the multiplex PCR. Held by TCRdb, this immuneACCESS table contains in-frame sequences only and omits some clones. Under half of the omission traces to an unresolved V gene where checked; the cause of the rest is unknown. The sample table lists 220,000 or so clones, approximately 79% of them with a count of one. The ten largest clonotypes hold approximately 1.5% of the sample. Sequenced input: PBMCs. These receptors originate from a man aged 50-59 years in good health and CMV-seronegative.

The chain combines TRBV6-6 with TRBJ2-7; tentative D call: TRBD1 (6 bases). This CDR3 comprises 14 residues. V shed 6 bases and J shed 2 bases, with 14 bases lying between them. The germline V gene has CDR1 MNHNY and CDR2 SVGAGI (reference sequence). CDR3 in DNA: TGTGCCAGCAGCCCCTTGACAGGAGCCTACGAGCAGTACTTC. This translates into CASSPLTGAYEQYF.

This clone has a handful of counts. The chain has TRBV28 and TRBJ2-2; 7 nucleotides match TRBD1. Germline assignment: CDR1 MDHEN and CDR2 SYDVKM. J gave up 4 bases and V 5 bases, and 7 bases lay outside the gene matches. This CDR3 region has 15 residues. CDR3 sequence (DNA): TGTGCCAGCAGTGAAACAGGGGAGATCACCGGGGAGCTGTTTTTT. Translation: CASSETGEITGELFF. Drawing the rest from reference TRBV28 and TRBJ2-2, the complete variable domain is DVKVTQSSRYLVKRTGEKVFLECVQDMDHENMFWYRQDPGLGLRLIYFSYDVKMKEKGDIPEGYSVSREKKERFSLILESASTNQTSMYLCASSETGEITGELFFGEGSRLTVL.

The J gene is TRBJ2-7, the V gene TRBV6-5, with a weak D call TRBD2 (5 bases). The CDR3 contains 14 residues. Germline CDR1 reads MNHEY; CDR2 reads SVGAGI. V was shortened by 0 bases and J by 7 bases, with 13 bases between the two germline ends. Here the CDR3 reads CASSYSKGWREQYF. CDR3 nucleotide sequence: TGTGCCAGCAGTTACTCGAAGGGTTGGAGGGAGCAGTACTTC.

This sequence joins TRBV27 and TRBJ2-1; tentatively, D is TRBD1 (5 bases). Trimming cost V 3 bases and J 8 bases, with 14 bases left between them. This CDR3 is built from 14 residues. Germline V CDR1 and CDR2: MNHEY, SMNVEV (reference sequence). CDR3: CASSLRTPWDEQFF. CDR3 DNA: TGTGCCAGCAGTTTGCGGACACCTTGGGATGAGCAGTTCTTC.

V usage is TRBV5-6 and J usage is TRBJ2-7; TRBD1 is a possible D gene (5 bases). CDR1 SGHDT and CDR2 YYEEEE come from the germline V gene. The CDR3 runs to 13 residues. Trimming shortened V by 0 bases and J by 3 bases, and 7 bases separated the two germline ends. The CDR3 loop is CASSLVDSYEQYF. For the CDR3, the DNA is TGTGCCAGCAGCTTGGTCGACAGCTACGAGCAGTACTTC.

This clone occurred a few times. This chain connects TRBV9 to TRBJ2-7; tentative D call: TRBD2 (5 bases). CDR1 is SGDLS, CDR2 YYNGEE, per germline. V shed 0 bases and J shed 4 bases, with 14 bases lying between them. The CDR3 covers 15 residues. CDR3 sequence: CASSVGTPGGYEQYF. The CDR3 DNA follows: TGTGCCAGCAGCGTAGGAACCCCCGGAGGATACGAGCAGTACTTC.

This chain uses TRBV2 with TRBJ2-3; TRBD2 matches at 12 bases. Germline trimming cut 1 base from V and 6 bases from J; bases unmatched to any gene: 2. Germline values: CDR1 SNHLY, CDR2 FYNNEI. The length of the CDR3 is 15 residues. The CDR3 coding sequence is TGTGCCAGCAGTGAAGGGACTAGCGGGATGGATACGCAGTATTTT. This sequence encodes CASSEGTSGMDTQYF.

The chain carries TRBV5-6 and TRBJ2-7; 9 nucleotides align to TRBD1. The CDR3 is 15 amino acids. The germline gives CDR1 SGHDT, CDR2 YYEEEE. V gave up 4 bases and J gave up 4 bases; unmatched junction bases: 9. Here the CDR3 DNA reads TGTGCCAGCAGCGCCGACAGGGGGGGTATGTACGAGCAGTACTTC. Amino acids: CASSADRGGMYEQYF.

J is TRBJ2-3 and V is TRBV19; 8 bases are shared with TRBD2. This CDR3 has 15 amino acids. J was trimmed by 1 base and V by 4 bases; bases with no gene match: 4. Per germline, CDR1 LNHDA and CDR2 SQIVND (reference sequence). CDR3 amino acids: CASSTPGGRTDTQYF. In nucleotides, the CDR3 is TGTGCCAGTAGTACACCGGGAGGGCGCACAGATACGCAGTATTTT.

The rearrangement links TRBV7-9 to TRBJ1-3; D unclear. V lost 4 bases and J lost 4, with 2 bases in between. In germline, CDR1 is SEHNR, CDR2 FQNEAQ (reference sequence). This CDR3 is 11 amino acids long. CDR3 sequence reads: CASSSGNTIYF. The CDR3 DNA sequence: TGTGCCAGCAGCTCAGGAAACACCATATATTTT.

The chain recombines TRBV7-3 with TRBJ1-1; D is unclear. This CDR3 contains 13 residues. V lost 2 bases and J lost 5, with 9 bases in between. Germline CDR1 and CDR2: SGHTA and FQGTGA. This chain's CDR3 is CASSLWAGTEAFF. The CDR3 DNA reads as TGTGCCAGCAGCTTATGGGCCGGTACTGAAGCTTTCTTT. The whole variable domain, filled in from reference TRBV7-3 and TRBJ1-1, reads GAGVSQTPSNKVTEKGKYVELRCDPISGHTALYWYRQSLGQGPEFLIYFQGTGAADDSGLPNDRFFAVRPEGSVSTLKIQRTERGDSAVYLCASSLWAGTEAFFGQGTRLTVV.

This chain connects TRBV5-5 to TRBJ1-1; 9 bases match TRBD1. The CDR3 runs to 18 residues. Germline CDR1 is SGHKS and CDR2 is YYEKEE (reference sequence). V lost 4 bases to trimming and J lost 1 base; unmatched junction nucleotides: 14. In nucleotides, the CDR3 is TGTGCCAGCAGCCTACAGCCGGGACAGGGAGTCAGGAACACTGAAGCTTTCTTT. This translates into CASSLQPGQGVRNTEAFF.

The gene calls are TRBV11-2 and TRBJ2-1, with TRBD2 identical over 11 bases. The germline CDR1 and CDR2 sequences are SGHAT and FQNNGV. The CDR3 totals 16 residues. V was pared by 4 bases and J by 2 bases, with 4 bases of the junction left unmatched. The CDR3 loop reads CASSSTSGTAYNEQFF. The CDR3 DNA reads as TGTGCCAGCAGCTCGACTAGCGGGACTGCCTACAATGAGCAGTTCTTC.

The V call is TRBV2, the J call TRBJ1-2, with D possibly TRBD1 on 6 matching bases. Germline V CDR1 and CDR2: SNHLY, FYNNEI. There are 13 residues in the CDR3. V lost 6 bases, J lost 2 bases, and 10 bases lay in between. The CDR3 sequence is CASRPGQNYGYTF. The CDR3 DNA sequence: TGTGCCAGCAGGCCCGGACAGAACTATGGCTACACCTTC.

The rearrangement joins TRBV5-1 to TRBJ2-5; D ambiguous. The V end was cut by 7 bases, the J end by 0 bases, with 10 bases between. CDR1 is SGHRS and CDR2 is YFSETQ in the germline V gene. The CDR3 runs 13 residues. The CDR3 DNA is TGCGCCAGCCGGCGGCGGAACCAAGAGACCCAGTACTTC. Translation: CASRRRNQETQYF.

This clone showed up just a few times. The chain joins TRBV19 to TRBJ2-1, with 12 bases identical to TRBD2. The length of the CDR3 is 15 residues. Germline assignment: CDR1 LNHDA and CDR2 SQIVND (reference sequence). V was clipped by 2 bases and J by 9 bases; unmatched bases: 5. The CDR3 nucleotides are TGTGCCAGTAGTATATCTAGCGGGAGGGCCAGTGAGCAGTTCTTC. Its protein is CASSISSGRASEQFF. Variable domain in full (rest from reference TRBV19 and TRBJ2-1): DGGITQSPKYLFRKEGQNVTLSCEQNLNHDAMYWYRQDPGQGLRLIYYSQIVNDFQKGDIAEGYSVSREKKESFPLTVTSAQKNPTAFYLCASSISSGRASEQFFGPGTRLTVL.

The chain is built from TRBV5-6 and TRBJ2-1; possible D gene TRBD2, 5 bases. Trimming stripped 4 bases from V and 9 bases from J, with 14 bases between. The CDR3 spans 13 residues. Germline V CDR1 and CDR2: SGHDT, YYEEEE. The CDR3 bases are TGTGCCAGCAGCGTCAACCTAGCCGGTGAGCAGTTCTTC. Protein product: CASSVNLAGEQFF.